This T cell receptor (beta chain) was recorded in a study of CD8+CD57+ T cells in acquired aplastic anemia (dated by TCRdb to between 2017 and 2018). With regard to the full study: Extracted DNA from sorted CD4+ and CD8+ cells averaged approximately 3 ug, ranging from roughly 0.2 to 30 ug. Healthy donor samples averaged roughly 9.9 million reads for CD4+ and 11.0 million for CD8+ cells.

From the cysteine through the phenylalanine, the CDR3 covers 14 amino acids. Just CDR3 DNA is preserved here, 42 bases in frame from base 1. Cut back by 5 bases and 2 bases, the V and J ends lie 10 bases apart. CDR1 SEHNR and CDR2 FQNEAQ are derived from the germline V gene (reference sequence). Genomic DNA served as template for TCR beta VDJ combination and CDR3 sequence profiling. An Illumina HiSeq 2000 was used for TCR repertoire sequencing. Under the source paper's analysis protocol: TRBV/TRBJ rearrangement plots, CDR3 size and DJ length profiles, and Simpson's diversity index were used to evaluate the repertoires. The most abundant DNA sequence in the deep sequencing data was taken as the immunodominant clone. CDR3 amino acid sequences were screened for sharing across subjects and compared with published repertoires and the VDJdb database. The raw public reads went through TCRdb reprocessing: fastp at Q25, MiXCR clone calling, in-frame beta chains kept. One record per CDR3 amino acid sequence lists the most common genes and DNA. The V and J calls come from TCRdb's annotation, not from the publication. This sample holds more than 100,000 distinct CDR3 sequences; around 48% were observed only once. Of the sample, around 2.5% falls within the top ten clones.

Overall results and qualifications from the work: Although 25 to 30 CD8+ CDR3 sequences were shared by patients and controls, these sequences appeared highly expressed in patients and within the immunodominant clones of patients. No significant difference in CD8+ Simpson's diversity was found between patients and healthy controls (P=0.060).

This clonotype was recorded many times. The clone's antigen remains unknown. No much larger clone exists at a distance of one base, and base qualities are not known. In this study, sorted CD4+ and CD8+ T cells from the blood of healthy subjects and of severe aplastic anemia patients had their TCR repertoires deep-sequenced. Ficoll-Paque density gradient centrifugation was used to isolate peripheral blood mononuclear cells. Before DNA extraction, CD4+ and CD8+ T cells were sorted with FACS or magnetic beads. This TCR derives from a human donor in good health, serving as a control. Input material: sorted CD4+, CD8+, or CD8+CD57+ T cells (not recorded which) from PBMCs. This receptor chain uses TRBV7-9 and TRBJ1-5, with TRBD1 perhaps the D gene, on 5 matching bases. This receptor carries the CDR3 CASSLDRGNQPQHF. The DNA sequence is given as TGTGCCAGCAGCCTCGACAGAGGCAATCAGCCCCAGCATTTT.